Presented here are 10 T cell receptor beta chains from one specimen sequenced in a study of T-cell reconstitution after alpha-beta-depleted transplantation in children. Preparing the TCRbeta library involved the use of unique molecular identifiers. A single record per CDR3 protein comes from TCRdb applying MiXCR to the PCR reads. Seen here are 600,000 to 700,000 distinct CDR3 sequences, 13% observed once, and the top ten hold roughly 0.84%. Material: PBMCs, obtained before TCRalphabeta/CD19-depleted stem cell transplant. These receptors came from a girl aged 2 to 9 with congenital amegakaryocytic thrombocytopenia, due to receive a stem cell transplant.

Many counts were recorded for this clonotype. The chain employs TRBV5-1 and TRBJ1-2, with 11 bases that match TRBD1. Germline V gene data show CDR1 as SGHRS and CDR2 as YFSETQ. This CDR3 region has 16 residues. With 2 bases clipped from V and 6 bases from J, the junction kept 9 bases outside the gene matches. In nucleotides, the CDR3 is TGCGCCAGCAGCTTCGGACAGGGGGCGCAAGGGAATGGCTACACCTTC. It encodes CASSFGQGAQGNGYTF.

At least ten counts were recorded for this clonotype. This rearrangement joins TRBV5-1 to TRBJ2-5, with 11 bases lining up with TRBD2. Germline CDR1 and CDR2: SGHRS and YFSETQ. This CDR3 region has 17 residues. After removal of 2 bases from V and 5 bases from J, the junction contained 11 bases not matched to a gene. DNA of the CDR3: TGCGCCAGCAGCTTAAGAACTAGCGGGAGCTCGTTGGAGACCCAGTACTTC. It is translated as CASSLRTSGSSLETQYF.

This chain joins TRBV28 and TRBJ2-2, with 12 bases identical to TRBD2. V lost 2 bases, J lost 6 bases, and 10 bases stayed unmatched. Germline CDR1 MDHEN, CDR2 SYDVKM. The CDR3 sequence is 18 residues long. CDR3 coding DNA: TGTGCCAGCAGTTTACTCACGACTAGCGGGAGACTTTCCGGGGAGCTGTTTTTT. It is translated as CASSLLTTSGRLSGELFF.

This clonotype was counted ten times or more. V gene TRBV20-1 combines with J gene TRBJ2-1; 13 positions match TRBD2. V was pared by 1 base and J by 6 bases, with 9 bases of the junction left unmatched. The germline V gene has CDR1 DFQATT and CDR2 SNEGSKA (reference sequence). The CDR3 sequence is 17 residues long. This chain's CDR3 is CSARGTSGSIGANEQFF. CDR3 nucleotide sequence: TGCAGTGCTAGAGGGACTAGCGGGAGTATTGGGGCCAATGAGCAGTTCTTC.

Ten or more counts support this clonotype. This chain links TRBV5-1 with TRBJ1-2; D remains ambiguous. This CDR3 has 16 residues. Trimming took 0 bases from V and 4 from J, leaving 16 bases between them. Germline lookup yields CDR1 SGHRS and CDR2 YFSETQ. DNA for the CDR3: TGCGCCAGCAGCTTGGCAACGCCCCAGATATCCTATGGCTACACCTTC. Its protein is CASSLATPQISYGYTF.

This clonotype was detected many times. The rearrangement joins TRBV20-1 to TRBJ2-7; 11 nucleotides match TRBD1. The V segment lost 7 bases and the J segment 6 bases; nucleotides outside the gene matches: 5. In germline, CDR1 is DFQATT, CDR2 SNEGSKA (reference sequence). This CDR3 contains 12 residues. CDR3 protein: CSVRTGGFEQYF. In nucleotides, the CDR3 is TGCAGTGTTCGGACAGGGGGCTTCGAGCAGTACTTC.

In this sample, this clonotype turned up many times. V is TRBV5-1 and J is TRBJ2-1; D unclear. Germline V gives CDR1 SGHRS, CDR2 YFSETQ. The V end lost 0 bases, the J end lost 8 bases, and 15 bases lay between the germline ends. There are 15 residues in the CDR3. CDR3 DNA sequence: TGCGCCAGCAGCTTGGCCCTAAACGTGGGCGATGAGCAGTTCTTC. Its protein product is CASSLALNVGDEQFF. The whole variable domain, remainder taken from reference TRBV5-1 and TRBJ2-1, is KAGVTQTPRYLIKTRGQQVTLSCSPISGHRSVSWYQQTPGQGLQFLFEYFSETQRNKGNFPGRFSGRQFSNSRSEMNVSTLELGDSALYLCASSLALNVGDEQFFGPGTRLTVL.

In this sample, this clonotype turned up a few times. In DNA, the CDR3 is TGCAGTGCCAGATCCCCCCGGGCAGTCTACGAGCAGTACTTC. Translating it yields CSARSPRAVYEQYF. The chain has TRBV20-1 and TRBJ2-7; D is unclear. Trimming cost V 6 bases and J 3 bases, with 18 bases left between them. There are 14 residues in the CDR3. CDR1 is DFQATT and CDR2 is SNEGSKA in the germline V gene (reference sequence).

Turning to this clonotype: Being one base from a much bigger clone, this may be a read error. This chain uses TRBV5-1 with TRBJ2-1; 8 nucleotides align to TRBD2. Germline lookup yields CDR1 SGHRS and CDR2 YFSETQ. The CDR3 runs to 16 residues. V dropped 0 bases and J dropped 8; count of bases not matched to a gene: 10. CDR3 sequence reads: CASSLEVAGIIDEQFF. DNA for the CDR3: TGCGCCAGCAGCTTGGAAGTAGCGGGAATTATAGATGAGCAGTTCTTC. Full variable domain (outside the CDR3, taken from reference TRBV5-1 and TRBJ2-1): KAGVTQTPRYLIKTRGQQVTLSCSPISGHRSVSWYQQTPGQGLQFLFEYFSETQRNKGNFPGRFSGRQFSNSRSEMNVSTLELGDSALYLCASSLEVAGIIDEQFFGPGTRLTVL.

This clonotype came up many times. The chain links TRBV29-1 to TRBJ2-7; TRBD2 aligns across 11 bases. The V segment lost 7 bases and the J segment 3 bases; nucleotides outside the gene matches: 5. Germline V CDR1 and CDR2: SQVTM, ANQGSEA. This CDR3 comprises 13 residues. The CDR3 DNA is TGCAGCGCCTCGACTAGCGGGAACTACGAGCAGTACTTC. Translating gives CSASTSGNYEQYF.